This T cell receptor beta chain was profiled in a study of cytomegalovirus exposure and HLA in healthy donors. Use of 60 Vbeta and 13 Jbeta primers characterized the PCR. Assay used: immunoSEQ multiplex PCR; TCRdb lists only in-frame clones, some missing. The table records some 140,000 clones, roughly 70% of them present only once. The CDR3 covers 15 residues. V trimming: 3 bases; J trimming: 1 base; junction bases outside the gene matches: 6. The germline V gene has CDR1 MNHEY and CDR2 SVGAGI. The specimen was PBMCs. The V and J genes are TRBV6-5 and TRBJ2-7; 7 positions agree with TRBD1. The sequence came from a man aged 35 to 55 in good health and CMV-seronegative. CDR3: CASSYDGQVSYEQYF. DNA of the CDR3: TGTGCCAGCAGTTATGACGGACAGGTTTCCTACGAGCAGTACTTC.